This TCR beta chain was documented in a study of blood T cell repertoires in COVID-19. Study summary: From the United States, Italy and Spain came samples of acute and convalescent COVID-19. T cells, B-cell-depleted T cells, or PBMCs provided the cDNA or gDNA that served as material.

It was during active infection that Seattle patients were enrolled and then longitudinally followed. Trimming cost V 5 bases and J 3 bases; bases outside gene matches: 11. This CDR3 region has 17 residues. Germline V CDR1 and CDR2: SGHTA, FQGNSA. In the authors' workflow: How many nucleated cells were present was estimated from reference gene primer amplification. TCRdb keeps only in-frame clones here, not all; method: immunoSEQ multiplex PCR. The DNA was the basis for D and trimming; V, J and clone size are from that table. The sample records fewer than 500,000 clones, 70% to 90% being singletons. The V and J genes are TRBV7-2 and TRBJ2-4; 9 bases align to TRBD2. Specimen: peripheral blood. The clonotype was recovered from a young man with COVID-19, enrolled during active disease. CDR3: CASSPPAGGQLKNIQYF. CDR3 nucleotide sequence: TGTGCCAGCAGCCCACCCGCGGGGGGGCAACTCAAAAACATTCAGTACTTC.